This T cell receptor beta chain was retrieved from a study of T cells in Graves' hyperthyroidism and ophthalmopathy. Study findings and constraints: Most clonotypes expanded in the thyroid (above 0.001) were also present in blood. A model built on 13 V-J features separated ophthalmopathy from stable hyperthyroidism.

Used for diagnoses were clinical symptoms, serum thyroxine and TRAb, thyroid ultrasound and orbital computed tomography. PBMCs stemmed from around 10 ml fresh peripheral blood. Template material for amplifying TCR beta CDR3 regions consisted of RNA transcripts. TCR CDR3 regions were first amplified by RT-PCR with HTBI primers. Each CDR3 protein is one row after TCRdb ran MiXCR on the multiplex PCR reads. This table holds about 640,000 distinct CDR3 sequences, under 25% found once. Note on this clonotype: Its target is not known.

There are 15 residues in the CDR3. Germline V gene data show CDR1 as MDHEN and CDR2 as SYDVKM. Unmatched junction bases numbered 7, after V lost 6 bases and J lost 3 bases. V usage is TRBV28 and J usage is TRBJ2-2, with 7 nucleotides matching TRBD1. The sequencing sample was made of blood. The TCR sequence derives from a man aged 25-40 years with Graves' ophthalmopathy. The CDR3 DNA reads TGTGCCAGCAGACCCTGGGACAGAGACACCGGGGAGCTGTTTTTT. Protein product: CASRPWDRDTGELFF.